The next 21 T cell receptor beta chains were all read from a single sample in a study of blood T cell repertoires in COVID-19. Assay: immunoSEQ multiplex PCR; the TCRdb copy retains only in-frame clones and omits some. The data show roughly 290,000 clones, around 89% seen once. Sequences were obtained from peripheral blood. The receptor set was obtained from a woman aged 55-70 years with acute or convalescent COVID-19.

The chain joins TRBV5-1 to TRBJ2-1, with D possibly TRBD1 on 6 matching bases. The germline gives CDR1 SGHRS, CDR2 YFSETQ. The CDR3 is 14 residues long. V was pared by 4 bases and J by 5 bases, with 13 bases between. CDR3 amino acids: CASSTGTGNNEQFF. CDR3 in DNA: TGCGCCAGCAGCACCGGAACAGGGAACAATGAGCAGTTCTTC.

This clone was seen a single time. The chain employs TRBV10-3 and TRBJ1-4; TRBD1 might be the D (5 bases). V gave up 10 bases and J gave up 4 bases, with 13 bases separating them. The germline V gene has CDR1 ENHRY and CDR2 SYGVKD. This CDR3 contains 13 residues. The CDR3 reads CATAQGNNEKLFF. DNA of the CDR3: TGTGCCACCGCTCAGGGAAATAATGAAAAACTGTTTTTT.

This clone showed up just a few times. The chain links TRBV7-9 to TRBJ1-6; TRBD1 matches 7 bases. V was clipped by 11 bases and J by 7 bases; unmatched bases: 8. CDR1 is SEHNR, CDR2 FQNEAQ, per germline (reference sequence). This CDR3 has 13 amino acids. CDR3 loop: CAGDRAQNSPLHF. The CDR3 DNA sequence: TGTGCCGGAGACAGGGCCCAGAATTCACCCCTCCACTTT.

The chain employs TRBV4-2 and TRBJ2-1, with 10 bases aligning to TRBD2. This CDR3 contains 15 residues. Germline V gives CDR1 LGHNA, CDR2 YNFKEQ. The V and J ends lost 3 bases and 12 bases, in that order; junction bases with no gene match: 11. In nucleotides, the CDR3 is TGTGCCAGCAGCCAGGAACTAGCGGGGCCCCCGAGGCAGTTCTTC. As protein: CASSQELAGPPRQFF.

The rearrangement links TRBV13 to TRBJ2-6, with TRBD1 identical over 8 bases. V was clipped by 4 bases and J by 2 bases; unmatched bases: 7. Germline values: CDR1 PRHDT, CDR2 FYEKMQ (reference sequence). This CDR3 is built from 17 residues. CDR3 bases: TGTGCCAGCAGCTCCGGACAGGGTCTCGCTGGGGCCAACGTCCTGACTTTC. This encodes CASSSGQGLAGANVLTF.

This clone appeared a single time. The rearrangement links TRBV19 to TRBJ2-3, with TRBD2 matching 9 bases. Per the germline V gene, CDR1 is LNHDA and CDR2 is SQIVND (reference sequence). The CDR3 loop spans 15 amino acids. Trimming removed 4 bases from V and 0 bases from J; junction bases left unmatched: 2. This CDR3 is CASSSLAGSTDTQYF. The CDR3 bases are TGTGCCAGTAGTAGTCTAGCGGGGAGCACAGATACGCAGTATTTT. Full variable domain (remainder filled in from reference TRBV19 and TRBJ2-3): DGGITQSPKYLFRKEGQNVTLSCEQNLNHDAMYWYRQDPGQGLRLIYYSQIVNDFQKGDIAEGYSVSREKKESFPLTVTSAQKNPTAFYLCASSSLAGSTDTQYFGPGTRLTVL.

V and J are TRBV28 and TRBJ1-5; D is undetermined. Germline lookup yields CDR1 MDHEN and CDR2 SYDVKM. CDR3 length: 16 amino acids. The V end was cut by 3 bases, the J end by 4 bases, with 16 bases between. CDR3 sequence: CASSLWEISWNQPQHF. For the CDR3, the DNA is TGTGCCAGCAGTTTGTGGGAGATCTCTTGGAATCAGCCCCAGCATTTT.

The chain couples TRBV19 to TRBJ2-1; 9 bases are a match to TRBD1. Germline CDR1 LNHDA, CDR2 SQIVND (reference sequence). This CDR3 comprises 14 residues. V lost 3 bases, J lost 8 bases, and 5 bases stayed unmatched. DNA of the CDR3: TGTGCCAGTAGTATCCGACAGGGGGAGGATGAGCAGTTCTTC. As protein: CASSIRQGEDEQFF.

A single count supports this clone. The rearrangement links TRBV11-1 to TRBJ1-6, with 12 bases fitting TRBD1. The CDR3 extends over 16 amino acids. V shed 6 bases, J shed 9 bases, and the junction held 9 bases outside the gene matches. Germline V gene data show CDR1 as SGHAT and CDR2 as FQDESV (reference sequence). Here the CDR3 DNA reads TGTGCCAGCAGGCAAAATCCGGGACAGGGGGCTTCACCCCTCCACTTT. Amino acids: CASRQNPGQGASPLHF.

This chain links TRBV19 with TRBJ2-3, with 7 positions matching TRBD1. Germline V gives CDR1 LNHDA, CDR2 SQIVND (reference sequence). After removal of 4 bases from V and 0 bases from J, the junction contained 4 bases not matched to a gene. CDR3 length equals 15 residues. CDR3 loop: CASSTAQGSTDTQYF. DNA of the CDR3: TGTGCCAGTAGTACCGCACAGGGGAGCACAGATACGCAGTATTTT.

The chain has TRBV5-3 and TRBJ2-2, with 8 nucleotides matching TRBD2. Being an ORF, TRBV5-3 has a function that is uncertain. J was trimmed by 5 bases and V by 2 bases; bases with no gene match: 11. The CDR3 totals 17 residues. The CDR3 loop is CARSFHRTSSGTGELFF. DNA of the CDR3: TGTGCCAGAAGCTTCCACCGGACTAGCTCCGGAACCGGGGAGCTGTTTTTT.

V is TRBV19 and J is TRBJ2-7; the match to TRBD1 covers 9 bases. Trimming took 4 bases from V and 6 from J; bases not matched to a gene: 7. The CDR3 is 14 residues long. Germline CDR1 and CDR2: LNHDA and SQIVND (reference sequence). CDR3 sequence (DNA): TGTGCCAGTAGTAGGACAGGGGACAATGGCGAGCAGTACTTC. Protein: CASSRTGDNGEQYF.

This sequence joins TRBV27 and TRBJ2-7; D unresolved. Germline-derived CDR1 and CDR2 are MNHEY and SMNVEV (reference sequence). The V end was cut by 0 bases, the J end by 2 bases, with 8 bases between. The CDR3 contains 14 residues. CDR3 sequence (DNA): TGTGCCAGCAGTTTATCAGGAGTAACCTACGAGCAGTACTTC. Protein product: CASSLSGVTYEQYF.

A single count supports this clone. The chain is built from TRBV7-2 and TRBJ2-1; possible D gene TRBD2, 5 bases. The CDR3 length is 15 residues. V lost 5 bases to trimming and J lost 5 bases, with 16 bases between them. CDR1 and CDR2 (germline): SGHTA, FQGNSA. CDR3 bases: TGTGCCAGCAGCCCTCAAGGAGGATTGAACAATGAGCAGTTCTTC. Its translation is CASSPQGGLNNEQFF.

This chain joins TRBV5-4 and TRBJ2-5, with 8 bases that match TRBD1. The CDR3 has 15 amino acids. With V trimmed by 0 bases and J by 4 bases, 5 bases remained unmatched. Germline values: CDR1 SGHNT, CDR2 YYREEE (reference sequence). The CDR3: CASSLGTGRLETQYF. Written as DNA, the CDR3 is TGTGCCAGCAGCTTGGGGACAGGGAGGTTAGAGACCCAGTACTTC. Full variable domain (rest looked up from reference TRBV5-4 and TRBJ2-5): ETGVTQSPTHLIKTRGQQVTLRCSSQSGHNTVSWYQQALGQGPQFIFQYYREEENGRGNFPPRFSGLQFPNYSSELNVNALELDDSALYLCASSLGTGRLETQYFGPGTRLLVL.

J is TRBJ2-7 and V is TRBV6-5, with D perhaps TRBD2 (5 bases). Trimming pared 8 bases from V and 5 bases from J, leaving 19 bases between. Per the germline V gene, CDR1 is MNHEY and CDR2 is SVGAGI. The CDR3 runs 14 residues. In nucleotides, the CDR3 is TGTGCCAGCCATGACCCCGGGGTTACCCACGAGCAGTACTTC. Translation: CASHDPGVTHEQYF.

This clone was picked up one time. V usage is TRBV28 and J usage is TRBJ2-3; tentative D call: TRBD2 (5 bases). The CDR3 is made up of 16 amino acids. Trimming took off 3 bases at V and 1 base at J, with 14 bases between the two ends. Germline values: CDR1 MDHEN, CDR2 SYDVKM. CDR3 coding DNA: TGTGCCAGCAGTTTCCCCGGTAGCGTTGGCACAGATACGCAGTATTTT. It codes for CASSFPGSVGTDTQYF.

The chain uses TRBV6-1 and TRBJ2-2; TRBD1 might be the D (7 bases). Germline CDR1 MNHNS, CDR2 SASEGT. CDR3 length: 17 amino acids. Trimming shortened V by 2 bases and J by 5 bases, and 18 bases separated the two germline ends. The CDR3 DNA reads as TGTGCCAGCAGTGAACCGGGACAGACAAGCGGGACCGGGGAGCTGTTTTTT. It specifies CASSEPGQTSGTGELFF.

The chain combines TRBV4-3 with TRBJ1-5; D remains unclear. This CDR3 has 15 amino acids. Between the trimmed V and J ends, which lost 0 bases and 4 bases, there was a span of 10 bases. The germline CDR1 and CDR2 sequences are LGHNA and YSLEER. CDR3 DNA sequence: TGCGCCAGCAGCCAAGATGGAGGGCGGAATCAGCCCCAGCATTTT. It codes for CASSQDGGRNQPQHF.

V and J are TRBV25-1 and TRBJ2-7, with 11 bases fitting TRBD2. CDR3 size: 14 residues. CDR1 MGHDK and CDR2 SYGVNS come from the germline V gene. Unmatched junction bases numbered 3, after V lost 1 base and J lost 7 bases. The CDR3 DNA follows: TGTGCCAGCAGTGAATTAGCGGGAGGGTGGGAGCAGTACTTC. Its protein product is CASSELAGGWEQYF.

The rearrangement links TRBV7-2 to TRBJ1-2, with TRBD1 matching 7 bases. The germline V gene has CDR1 SGHTA and CDR2 FQGNSA. V was clipped by 1 base and J by 1 base; unmatched bases: 6. The CDR3 length is 16 residues. CDR3 loop: CASSLVWTGINYGYTF. As DNA, the CDR3 is TGTGCCAGCAGCTTAGTCTGGACAGGTATTAACTATGGCTACACCTTC.